This is a list of T cell receptor beta chains from one sample in a study of blood T cell repertoires in COVID-19. The protocol was immunoSEQ multiplex PCR, while the TCRdb copy is restricted to in-frame clones and leaves out a portion. The table shows 110,000 or so clones, with over 80% occurring only once. Sequences were obtained from peripheral blood. The receptor set was obtained from a woman in her 50s with acute or convalescent COVID-19. Each CDR3 is given with its conserved first and last residue. A D gene is named only where the DNA matches it firmly. Part of the rows lack a size; the others show once, few, many or a class for expanded clones.

j_call clone_size v_call d_call cdr3_nt cdr3_aa
TRBJ2-5 . TRBV11-2 TRBD2 TGTGCCAGCAGCTCCATCTTGGGGGGGCAAGAGACCCAGTACTTC CASSSILGGQETQYF
TRBJ2-7 . TRBV29-1 . TGCAGCGTTGTCGACAGTCGAACCTACGAGCAGTACTTC CSVVDSRTYEQYF
TRBJ2-7 . TRBV4-1 . TGCGCCAGCAGCCAAGATCGAAGCTCACCTCCTCTCTACGAGCAGTACTTC CASSQDRSSPPLYEQYF
TRBJ1-5 . TRBV28 TRBD1 TGTGCCAGCAGTTCTACAGGGGATCAGCCCCAGCATTTT CASSSTGDQPQHF
TRBJ2-1 . TRBV7-4 . TGTGCCAGCCGGTGGACATGTCCCTACAATGAGCAGTTCTTC CASRWTCPYNEQFF
TRBJ1-1 . TRBV15 TRBD1 TGTGCCACCAGCAGGGGGGACAGGTTCCTCACTGAAGCTTTCTTT CATSRGDRFLTEAFF
TRBJ2-2 . TRBV7-3 . TGTGCCAGCAGCCTGTGGCCGGGGGAGCTGTTTTTT CASSLWPGELFF
TRBJ1-5 . TRBV2 . TGTGCCAGCAGTAAGGGGAGGGATCAGCCCCAGCATTTT CASSKGRDQPQHF
TRBJ1-3 . TRBV19 . TGTGCCAGTACCGCTAATGGACTCTTCCTGGCCGGAAACACCATATATTTT CASTANGLFLAGNTIYF
TRBJ2-7 . TRBV28 TRBD2 TGTGCCAGCAGTTTAACGGCCGCGGGACTAGCGGGAATGGACGAGCAGTACTTC CASSLTAAGLAGMDEQYF
TRBJ2-2 . TRBV27 TRBD2 TGTGCCAGCAGGGGGCGGGAGATGACCGGGGAGCTGTTTTTT CASRGREMTGELFF
TRBJ2-7 . TRBV10-3 TRBD2 TGTGCCATCAGTCTGGAGTTAGCGGGGTCCGGGGAGCAGTACTTC CAISLELAGSGEQYF
TRBJ1-1 . TRBV5-6 . TGTGCCAGCAGCTGGGGCGGAGACTGGAACACTGAAGCTTTCTTT CASSWGGDWNTEAFF
TRBJ2-7 . TRBV6-2/TRBV6-3 . TGTGCCAGCAGCGGGACATACCCCAGCGAGCAGTACTTC CASSGTYPSEQYF
TRBJ2-1 . TRBV3-1/TRBV3-2 TRBD2 TGTGCCAGCAGCCAAGAACTAGCGGGGGATAGTGAGCAGTTCTTC CASSQELAGDSEQFF
TRBJ1-1 . TRBV19 . TGTGCCAGTAGTACCACAGAGAACACTGAAGCTTTCTTT CASSTTENTEAFF
TRBJ1-2 . TRBV30 . TGTGCCTGGACAGGGGTCCGAAACTATGGCTACACCTTC CAWTGVRNYGYTF
TRBJ2-1 . TRBV27 TRBD2 TGTGCCAGCAGTCCGGGACTAGCGGGAGTATCTAATGAGCAGTTCTTC CASSPGLAGVSNEQFF
TRBJ1-2 . TRBV28 TRBD1 TGTGCCAGCAGTTTCCCGACAGGGGGCGGCTATGGCTACACCTTC CASSFPTGGGYGYTF
TRBJ1-2 . TRBV2 TRBD1 TGTGCCAGCAGTGAGATGGACAGGGGGTCTTATGGCTACACCTTC CASSEMDRGSYGYTF
TRBJ1-2 . TRBV28 . TGTGCCAGCAGTTTATCGGGAGGCAGCCGCCAGAACACCTTC CASSLSGGSRQNTF
TRBJ1-2 . TRBV6-5 . TGTGCCAGCAGCAGGTCCACTGCGATCGATGGCTACACCTTC CASSRSTAIDGYTF
TRBJ2-5 . TRBV7-9 . TGTGCCAGCAGCCGCGGACAGCTTCAAGAGACCCAGTACTTC CASSRGQLQETQYF
TRBJ1-5 . TRBV7-8 . TGTGCCAGCAGCGTAAACAGGGTTCGCAATCAGCCCCAGCATTTT CASSVNRVRNQPQHF
TRBJ1-2 . TRBV19 . TGTGCCAGTAGTCTAGGGGCGGCTACAGGGAACTATGGCTACACCTTC CASSLGAATGNYGYTF
TRBJ2-7 . TRBV27 . TGTGCCAGCAGTTTATCGGTAAGGTGGGGGCTCTACGAGCAGTACTTC CASSLSVRWGLYEQYF
TRBJ1-2 . TRBV6-1 TRBD1 TGTGCCAGCCTAACGACAGGGAACTATGGCTACACCTTC CASLTTGNYGYTF
TRBJ1-4 . TRBV5-1 . TGCGCCAGCAGCTTGATGTTGCGAGCAACTAATGAAAAACTGTTTTTT CASSLMLRATNEKLFF
TRBJ2-3 . TRBV24-1 TRBD2 TGTGCCACCAGTGACTCTGGACTAGCGGTGGGCGATACGCAGTATTTT CATSDSGLAVGDTQYF
TRBJ2-1 . TRBV19 TRBD1 TGTGCCAGTGGACCGGGACAGGGGACGGCCGACGAGCAGTTCTTC CASGPGQGTADEQFF
TRBJ1-2 . TRBV4-1 . TGCGCCAGCAGCCAAGAATGGTTAATCAGGGACTATGGCTACACCTTC CASSQEWLIRDYGYTF
TRBJ2-7 . TRBV6-2/TRBV6-3 TRBD2 TGTGCCAGCAGTTACCCAGGGGTAGCGGGAGAGCAGTACTTC CASSYPGVAGEQYF
TRBJ1-1 . TRBV15 . TGTGCCACCAGCAGAGATCGGGGAGTAGATGAAGCTTTCTTT CATSRDRGVDEAFF
TRBJ1-2 once TRBV28 . TGTGCCAGCAGTTTATCGGTGGTCGGGGGGCACCTGAGGTGGAGTGGCTACACCTTC CASSLSVVGGHLRWSGYTF
TRBJ2-5 once TRBV10-1 . TGCGCCAGCAGTGAGTTATGTCGGTCCCAGTACTTC CASSELCRSQYF
TRBJ1-1 . TRBV4-1 TRBD1 TGCGCCAGCAGCCACCCGACAGGGGTCGGTGGCACTGAAGCTTTCTTT CASSHPTGVGGTEAFF
TRBJ1-5 . TRBV21-1 . TGTGCCAGCAGCCCTCCGGGGGGACAGGGTGATCAGCCCCAGCATTTT CASSPPGGQGDQPQHF
TRBJ2-4 . TRBV11-2 TRBD1 TGTGCCAGCAGCTCCACCGACAGGGGGAAAAACATTCAGTACTTC CASSSTDRGKNIQYF
TRBJ1-1 . TRBV19 TRBD1 TGTGCCAGTAGTATCCTTGAAGGACAGGGTGAAGCTTTCTTT CASSILEGQGEAFF
TRBJ2-1 . TRBV20-1 . TGCAGTGCCGAGGGAAGAAGGGAGCAGTTCTTC CSAEGRREQFF
TRBJ1-3 . TRBV4-3 . TGCGCCAGCAGCCAAGGACTGACCTCTGGAAACACCATATATTTT CASSQGLTSGNTIYF
TRBJ2-1 few TRBV19 . TGTGCCAGTAGTATCGACAGCCTGAGCTCCTACAATGAGCAGTTCTTC CASSIDSLSSYNEQFF
TRBJ2-1 . TRBV2 TRBD2 TGTGCCAGCAGTGAATCGCTAGCGGGAGGGGAGCAGTTCTTC CASSESLAGGEQFF
TRBJ2-7 few TRBV15 TRBD1 TGTGCCACCAGCAGAGAGGGGACAGCGTACGAGCAGTACTTC CATSREGTAYEQYF
TRBJ2-4 . TRBV6-2/TRBV6-3 TRBD1 TGTGCCAGCAGTTACGGGGACAGGGTAGGGGACATTCAGTACTTC CASSYGDRVGDIQYF
TRBJ2-1 . TRBV11-2 . TGTGCCAGCAGCTCATCACCGGCGGACAGTCCCTACAATGAGCAGTTCTTC CASSSSPADSPYNEQFF
TRBJ1-3 . TRBV5-6 . TGTGCCAGCAGCTTGCCCGACAGTAGAACTGGAAACACCATATATTTT CASSLPDSRTGNTIYF
TRBJ1-1 . TRBV19 . TGTGCCAGTAGGTCCGCTGGGCTATTGAACACTGAAGCTTTCTTT CASRSAGLLNTEAFF
TRBJ1-4 . TRBV6-5 . TGTGCCAGCGGGTCAGGGGTAGCAACTAATGAAAAACTGTTTTTT CASGSGVATNEKLFF
TRBJ2-1 . TRBV27 . TGTGCCAGCAAGCTTGGGGGCGGGAATGAGCAGTTCTTC CASKLGGGNEQFF
TRBJ1-4 . TRBV28 . TGTGCCAGCAGTTTGGACGACCAGGGTGAAAAACTGTTTTTT CASSLDDQGEKLFF
TRBJ2-1 . TRBV5-8 TRBD1 TGTGCCAGCAGCCCCGGGACAGACTCCTACAATGAGCAGTTCTTC CASSPGTDSYNEQFF
TRBJ2-7 . TRBV10-3 TRBD1 TGTGCCATCAGTTCACAGGGGGGCACCTACGAGCAGTACTTC CAISSQGGTYEQYF
TRBJ1-1 . TRBV5-6 . TGTGCCAGCAGCCTCCACACTGAAGCTTTCTTT CASSLHTEAFF
TRBJ1-2 . TRBV12-2 . TGTGCAAGTCGCTTAGCTGGTCAGAACTATGGCTACACCTTC CASRLAGQNYGYTF
TRBJ1-2 . TRBV3-1/TRBV3-2 . TGTGCCAGCAGCCCGTTACAGGCCTCCTATGGCTACACCTTC CASSPLQASYGYTF
TRBJ2-7 once TRBV5-6 TRBD2 TGTGCCAGCAGCCGGGGACTAGCGGGAGTCCACGAGCAGTACTTC CASSRGLAGVHEQYF
TRBJ1-2 . TRBV30 . TGTGCCTGGAGTCGCGTACTCGCAGGGGAAGGCTATGGCTACACCTTC CAWSRVLAGEGYGYTF
TRBJ2-7 . TRBV27 . TGTGCCAGCAGTTCGAACAGCGAGCAGTACTTC CASSSNSEQYF